Shown below are 15 T cell receptor beta chains from a single sample sequenced in a study of blood T cell repertoires in COVID-19. Profiled with immunoSEQ multiplex PCR; TCRdb holds only in-frame clones, not every one. Altogether 200,000 to 250,000 clones are present, approximately 84% being singletons, with the ten largest covering about 3%. Sequenced input: peripheral blood. The receptors originated from a woman under 40 who had recovered from COVID-19.

The chain links TRBV7-9 to TRBJ1-2; 8 bases match TRBD1. This CDR3 contains 13 residues. V shed 5 bases and J 8 bases; nucleotides not matched to a gene: 7. CDR1 and CDR2 from the germline V gene are SEHNR and FQNEAQ (reference sequence). CDR3 bases: TGTGCCAGCAGCCAAGGACCAGGGGGCGGCTACACCTTC. Translation gives CASSQGPGGGYTF.

V is TRBV5-6 and J is TRBJ1-6; a weak D match, TRBD1 (5 bases). The CDR3 consists of 15 residues. Trimming took off 3 bases at V and 10 bases at J, with 17 bases between the two ends. CDR1 is SGHDT and CDR2 is YYEEEE in the germline V gene. This CDR3 is CASSWGTAGYSPLHF. In DNA form, the CDR3 reads TGTGCCAGCAGCTGGGGGACGGCGGGATACTCACCCCTCCACTTT.

The rearrangement joins TRBV27 to TRBJ2-7; 8 bases match TRBD2. Germline CDR1 is MNHEY and CDR2 is SMNVEV (reference sequence). This CDR3 has 12 amino acids. J gave up 9 bases and V 5 bases, and 6 bases lay outside the gene matches. CDR3 in DNA: TGTGCCAGCAGTCCAACAGCGGGAGTGCAGTACTTC. It yields the protein CASSPTAGVQYF.

The rearrangement links TRBV7-9 to TRBJ2-3; the D is unclear. The germline CDR1 and CDR2 sequences are SEHNR and FQNEAQ (reference sequence). Trimming left V 2 bases short and J 3 bases short, with 15 bases between. There are 16 residues in the CDR3. For the CDR3, the DNA is TGTGCCAGCAGCTTATCGCCCGATACGAGGACAGATACGCAGTATTTT. Encoded protein: CASSLSPDTRTDTQYF.

This clone was recorded a few times. This chain joins TRBV4-1 and TRBJ2-7; D is unclear. The length of the CDR3 is 15 residues. Trimming left V 1 base short and J 2 bases short, with 12 bases between. Per the germline V gene, CDR1 is MGHRA and CDR2 is YSYEKL. CDR3 DNA sequence: TGCGCCAGCAGCCAAGGGAGTGAAGCGCCCTACGAGCAGTACTTC. Residues: CASSQGSEAPYEQYF.

CDR3 sequence: CASSTRTSGSADTQYF. The CDR3 bases are TGTGCCAGCAGCACCAGGACTAGCGGGTCCGCAGATACGCAGTATTTT. V usage is TRBV7-9 and J usage is TRBJ2-3; 11 bases agree with TRBD2. With 5 bases clipped from V and 4 bases from J, the junction kept 8 bases outside the gene matches. The germline gives CDR1 SEHNR, CDR2 FQNEAQ (reference sequence). The CDR3 has 16 amino acids.

This clone was seen a single time. The chain employs TRBV5-5 and TRBJ2-5, with 7 nucleotides matching TRBD2. V was pared by 0 bases and J by 5 bases, with 13 bases of the junction left unmatched. Germline V gives CDR1 SGHKS, CDR2 YYEKEE (reference sequence). The CDR3 is 17 residues long. The CDR3 loop is CASSLVTREIVPETQYF. The CDR3 DNA sequence: TGTGCCAGCAGCTTGGTTACGCGGGAGATCGTCCCTGAGACCCAGTACTTC.

The chain is built from TRBV7-9 and TRBJ2-3; 7 bases are a match to TRBD2. Unmatched junction bases numbered 13, after V lost 8 bases and J lost 2 bases. CDR3 length equals 16 residues. Germline V gene data show CDR1 as SEHNR and CDR2 as FQNEAQ (reference sequence). For the CDR3, the DNA is TGTGCCAGCGTCCTGCGGTTAGCGGGTGCCACAGATACGCAGTATTTT. Its protein product is CASVLRLAGATDTQYF.

V and J are TRBV6-5 and TRBJ2-7, with TRBD2 as a possible D gene (6 bases). This CDR3 is 15 amino acids long. The V gene's germline CDR1 is MNHEY and CDR2 SVGAGI. V was clipped by 3 bases and J by 3 bases, with 15 bases between them. The CDR3 DNA is TGTGCCAGCAGTTATCTAGGATTAGCGGACTACGAGCAGTACTTC. As protein: CASSYLGLADYEQYF.

CDR3 protein: CATAGAYNEQFF. The CDR3, as DNA: TGTGCCACAGCGGGAGCCTACAATGAGCAGTTCTTC. The chain uses TRBV2 and TRBJ2-1; TRBD2 aligns across 8 bases. Germline V gives CDR1 SNHLY, CDR2 FYNNEI. This CDR3 has 12 residues. J gave up 2 bases and V 10 bases, and 1 base lay outside the gene matches.

The chain uses TRBV28 and TRBJ2-3, with D perhaps TRBD1 (5 bases). With 1 base removed from V and 4 bases from J, the gap between germline ends came to 9 bases. Germline CDR1 is MDHEN and CDR2 is SYDVKM. The CDR3 has 14 amino acids. The DNA for the CDR3 is TGTGCCAGCAGTTTATCAGGGTGGGCAGATACGCAGTATTTT. Protein: CASSLSGWADTQYF.

The chain recombines TRBV6-5 with TRBJ2-3, with TRBD2 matching over 13 bases. Germline trimming cut 5 bases from V and 4 bases from J; bases unmatched to any gene: 3. Germline CDR1 is MNHEY and CDR2 is SVGAGI. The CDR3 sequence is 15 residues long. The CDR3, as DNA: TGTGCCAGCAGTAGGACTAGCGGGAGCTCAGATACGCAGTATTTT. Its protein is CASSRTSGSSDTQYF.

The V call is TRBV19, the J call TRBJ2-3; 7 nucleotides match TRBD1. CDR1 LNHDA and CDR2 SQIVND come from the germline V gene (reference sequence). This CDR3 contains 18 residues. The ends lost 0 bases at V and 3 bases at J; junction bases unmatched: 12. The CDR3 reads CASSIDPPYRGRTDTQYF. The CDR3, as DNA: TGTGCCAGTAGTATAGACCCGCCTTACAGGGGAAGGACAGATACGCAGTATTTT.

The chain uses TRBV11-2 and TRBJ2-7, with TRBD2 identical over 7 bases. The CDR3 consists of 16 residues. Losses at the gene ends were 5 bases for V and 5 bases for J; bases not matched to a gene: 15. Germline V gene sequence: CDR1 SGHAT, CDR2 FQNNGV. Here the CDR3 DNA reads TGTGCCAGCAGCCTAACCGCCGGGACTATGAACAACGAGCAGTACTTC. Protein product: CASSLTAGTMNNEQYF.

The chain combines TRBV5-6 with TRBJ2-3, with 7 bases that match TRBD2. V shed 3 bases, J shed 4 bases, and the junction held 11 bases outside the gene matches. The CDR3 is 16 residues long. Looked up from germline, CDR1 is SGHDT and CDR2 is YYEEEE. CDR3 nucleotides: TGTGCCAGCAGCTCGTCCAGGGAGGGAGTTCCAGATACGCAGTATTTT. Translation gives CASSSSREGVPDTQYF.